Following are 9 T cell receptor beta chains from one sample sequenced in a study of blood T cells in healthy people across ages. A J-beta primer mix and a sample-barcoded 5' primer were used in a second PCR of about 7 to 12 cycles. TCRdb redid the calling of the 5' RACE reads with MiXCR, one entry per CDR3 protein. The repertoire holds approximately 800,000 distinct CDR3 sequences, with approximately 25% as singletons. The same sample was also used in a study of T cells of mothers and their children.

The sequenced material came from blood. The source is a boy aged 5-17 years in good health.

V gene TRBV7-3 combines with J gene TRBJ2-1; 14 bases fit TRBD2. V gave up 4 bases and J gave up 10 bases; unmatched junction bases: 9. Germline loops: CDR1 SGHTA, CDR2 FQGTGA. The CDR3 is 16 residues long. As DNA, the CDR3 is TGTGCCAGCAGCTCCGGACTAGCGGGGGGTACAGAGGAGCAGTTCTTC. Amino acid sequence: CASSSGLAGGTEEQFF.

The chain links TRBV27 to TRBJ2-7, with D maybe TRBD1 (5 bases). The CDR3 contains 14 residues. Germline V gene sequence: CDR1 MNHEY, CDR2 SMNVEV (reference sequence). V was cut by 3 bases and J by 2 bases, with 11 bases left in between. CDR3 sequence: CASSFIQGPYEQYF. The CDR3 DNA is TGTGCCAGCAGTTTTATCCAGGGTCCCTACGAGCAGTACTTC.

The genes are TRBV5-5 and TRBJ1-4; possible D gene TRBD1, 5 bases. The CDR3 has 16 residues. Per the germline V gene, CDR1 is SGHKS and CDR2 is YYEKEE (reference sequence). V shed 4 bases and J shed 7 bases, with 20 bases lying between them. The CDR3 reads CASSPRPGAAGEKLFF. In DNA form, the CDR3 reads TGTGCCAGCAGCCCCAGGCCTGGGGCAGCGGGTGAAAAACTGTTTTTT.

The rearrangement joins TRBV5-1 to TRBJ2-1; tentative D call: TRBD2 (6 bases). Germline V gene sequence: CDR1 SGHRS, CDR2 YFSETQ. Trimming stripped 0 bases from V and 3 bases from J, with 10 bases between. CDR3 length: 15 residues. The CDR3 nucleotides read TGCGCCAGCAGCTTGGATGGGGGGAACTACAATGAGCAGTTCTTC. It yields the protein CASSLDGGNYNEQFF. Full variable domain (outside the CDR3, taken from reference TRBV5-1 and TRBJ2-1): KAGVTQTPRYLIKTRGQQVTLSCSPISGHRSVSWYQQTPGQGLQFLFEYFSETQRNKGNFPGRFSGRQFSNSRSEMNVSTLELGDSALYLCASSLDGGNYNEQFFGPGTRLTVL.

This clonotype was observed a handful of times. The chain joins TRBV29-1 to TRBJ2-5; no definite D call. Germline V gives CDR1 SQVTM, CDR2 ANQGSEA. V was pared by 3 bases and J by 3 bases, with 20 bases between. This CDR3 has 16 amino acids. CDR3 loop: CSVDFPSERSKETQYF. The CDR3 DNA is TGCAGCGTTGATTTCCCCAGTGAGAGATCGAAAGAGACCCAGTACTTC.

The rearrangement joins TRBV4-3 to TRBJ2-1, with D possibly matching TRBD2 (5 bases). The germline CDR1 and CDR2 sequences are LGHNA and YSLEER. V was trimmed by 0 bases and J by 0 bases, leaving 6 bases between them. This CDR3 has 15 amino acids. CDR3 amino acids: CASSQEGSSYNEQFF. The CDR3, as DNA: TGCGCCAGCAGCCAAGAAGGGAGCTCCTACAATGAGCAGTTCTTC.

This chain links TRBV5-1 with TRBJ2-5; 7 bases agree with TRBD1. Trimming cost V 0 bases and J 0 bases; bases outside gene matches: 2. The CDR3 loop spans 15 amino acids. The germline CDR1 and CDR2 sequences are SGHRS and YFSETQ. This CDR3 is CASSLDRGNQETQYF. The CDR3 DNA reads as TGCGCCAGCAGCTTGGACAGGGGAAACCAAGAGACCCAGTACTTC. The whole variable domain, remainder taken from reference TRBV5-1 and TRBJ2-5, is KAGVTQTPRYLIKTRGQQVTLSCSPISGHRSVSWYQQTPGQGLQFLFEYFSETQRNKGNFPGRFSGRQFSNSRSEMNVSTLELGDSALYLCASSLDRGNQETQYFGPGTRLLVL.

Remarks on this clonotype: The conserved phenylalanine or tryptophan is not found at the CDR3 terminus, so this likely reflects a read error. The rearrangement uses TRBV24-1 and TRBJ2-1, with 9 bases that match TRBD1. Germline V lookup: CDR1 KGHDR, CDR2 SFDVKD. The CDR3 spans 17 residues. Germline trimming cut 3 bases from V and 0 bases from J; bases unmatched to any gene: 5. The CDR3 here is CATSDNRGLSSYNEQFL. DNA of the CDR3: TGTGCCACCAGTGATAACAGGGGGCTTAGCTCCTACAATGAGCAGTTCCTC.

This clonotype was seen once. The CDR3 coding sequence is TGTGCCAGCACGGGGCAAACCCTCTACAATGAGCAGTTCTTC. Its protein is CASTGQTLYNEQFF. The chain uses TRBV13 and TRBJ2-1, with D perhaps matching TRBD1 or TRBD2 (5 bases each). The V end lost 7 bases, the J end lost 3 bases, and 13 bases lay between the germline ends. Looked up from germline, CDR1 is PRHDT and CDR2 is FYEKMQ (reference sequence). This CDR3 has 14 residues.